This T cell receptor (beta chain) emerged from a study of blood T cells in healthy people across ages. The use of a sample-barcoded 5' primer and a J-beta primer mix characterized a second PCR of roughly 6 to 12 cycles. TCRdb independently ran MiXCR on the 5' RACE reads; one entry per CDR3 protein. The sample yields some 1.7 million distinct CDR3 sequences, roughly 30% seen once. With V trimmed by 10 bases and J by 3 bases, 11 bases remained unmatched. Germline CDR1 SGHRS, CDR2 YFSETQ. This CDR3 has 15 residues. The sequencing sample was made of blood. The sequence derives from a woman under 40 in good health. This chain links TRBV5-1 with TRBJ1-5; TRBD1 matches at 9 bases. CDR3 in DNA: TGCGCCGGCCGCCAGGGACAGGGCCCCAATCAGCCCCAGCATTTT. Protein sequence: CAGRQGQGPNQPQHF. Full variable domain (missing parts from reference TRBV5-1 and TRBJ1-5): KAGVTQTPRYLIKTRGQQVTLSCSPISGHRSVSWYQQTPGQGLQFLFEYFSETQRNKGNFPGRFSGRQFSNSRSEMNVSTLELGDSALYLCAGRQGQGPNQPQHFGDGTRLSIL.